This TCR beta chain is from a study of CD8+CD57+ T cells in acquired aplastic anemia (dated by TCRdb to the late 2010s). The study in broad terms: On average, sorted CD4+ and CD8+ cells yielded about 3 ug of extracted DNA, with a range of 0.2 to 27.4 ug. Healthy donor samples averaged about 10 million reads for CD4+ and 11 million to 14 million for CD8+ cells. What the study reported, not specific to this receptor: CD8+ Simpson's diversity did not differ significantly between patients and healthy controls (P=0.060). Roughly 30 CD8+ CDR3 sequences were found to be shared between patients and controls, but these sequences appeared to be highly expressed in patients and within the immunodominant clones of the patients.

In the study, sorted CD4+ and CD8+ blood T cells from patients with severe aplastic anemia and from healthy subjects underwent deep sequencing of TCR repertoires. Ficoll-Paque density gradient centrifugation was used to isolate peripheral blood mononuclear cells. CD4+ and CD8+ T cells were sorted by FACS or magnetic beads before DNA extraction. The CDR1 and CDR2 encoded by the germline V gene (reference sequence) are PRHDT and FYEKMQ. There are 14 amino acids in the CDR3, from cysteine to phenylalanine inclusive. Only the CDR3 portion is preserved as DNA: 42 bases, with reading frame beginning at the first base. Trimming accounts for 3 bases at V and 7 bases at J, while the number of junction bases matched to no gene is 6. TCR beta VDJ combination and CDR3 sequence profiling used genomic DNA as the template. TCR repertoire sequencing was run on an Illumina HiSeq 2000. The authors' pipeline ran thus. Repertoires were assessed using TRBV/TRBJ rearrangement plots, CDR3 size and DJ length profiles, and Simpson's diversity index. Whichever DNA sequence was most abundant in the deep sequencing data was defined as the immunodominant clone. CDR3 amino acid sequences were screened for sharing across subjects and compared with published repertoires and the VDJdb database. TCRdb's own reprocessing of the public reads used fastp at Q25 and MiXCR and kept productive beta chains. Rows merge per CDR3 protein into single entries with the most common DNA and genes. TCRdb assigned the V and J calls; the authors' analysis was not used. This sample holds roughly 63,000 distinct CDR3 sequences; 45% to 60% were observed only once. About 8.3% of the sample is taken by the ten largest.

About this clonotype: Its cognate antigen has yet to be identified. Base qualities are not at hand, and no much larger clone is one base apart.

The sequencing sample was made of sorted CD4+, CD8+, or CD8+CD57+ T cells (not recorded which) from PBMCs. The receptor comes from a human donor in good health, serving as a control. The V and J segments used are TRBV13 and TRBJ1-2; 9 central nucleotides agree with TRBD1. The CDR3 region reads CASSFRDRAIGYTF. The DNA is as follows: TGTGCCAGCAGCTTCCGGGACAGGGCGATTGGCTACACCTTC.